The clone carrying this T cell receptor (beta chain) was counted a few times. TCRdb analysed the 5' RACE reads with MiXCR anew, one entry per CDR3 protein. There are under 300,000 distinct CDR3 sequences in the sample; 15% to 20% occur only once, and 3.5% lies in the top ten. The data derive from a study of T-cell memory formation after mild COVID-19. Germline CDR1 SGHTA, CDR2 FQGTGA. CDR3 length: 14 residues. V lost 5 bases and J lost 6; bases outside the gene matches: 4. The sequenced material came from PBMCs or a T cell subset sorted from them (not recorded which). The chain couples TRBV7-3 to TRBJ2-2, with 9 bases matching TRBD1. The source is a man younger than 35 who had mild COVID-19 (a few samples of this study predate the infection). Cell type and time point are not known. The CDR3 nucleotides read TGTGCCAGCAGCCCCCGGACAGGGGCCGGGGAGCTGTTTTTT. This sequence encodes CASSPRTGAGELFF.